Sequencing of this TCR beta chain was carried out in a study of response to subunit inactivated influenza vaccine. TCRdb reanalysed the RT-PCR reads using MiXCR and keeps one entry per CDR3 protein. The sample has 170,000 or so distinct CDR3 sequences, around a tenth seen once. Regarding the study as a whole: Authors suggested that a seasonal influenza vaccination recruits few new T cells each time.

A remark on this clonotype: What it binds is not known.

The sequences come from CD8+ T cells sorted from PBMCs, collected 23 to 25 months after vaccination. The TCR was taken from a man between 50 and 70 years old who received an inactivated influenza vaccine.

As DNA, the CDR3 is TGTGCCAGCACCGCTCAGGGGAATCAGCCCCAGCATTTT. Its translation is CASTAQGNQPQHF. This chain uses TRBV28 with TRBJ1-5; weak D call: TRBD1 (6 bases). Per germline, CDR1 MDHEN and CDR2 SYDVKM. Trimming took 7 bases from V and 4 from J, leaving 11 bases between them. This CDR3 is built from 13 residues.